This TCR beta chain was captured by sequencing in a study of CD8 T cells in Susac syndrome. CDR1 is SGHRS, CDR2 YFSETQ, per germline. There are 14 residues in the CDR3. Trimming cost V 0 bases and J 4 bases, with 8 bases left between them. The RNA, about 0.45 to 1 ug, was put through reverse transcription using random hexamers. From the immunoSEQ multiplex PCR reads, TCRdb called clonotypes with MiXCR, one entry per CDR3 protein. The table includes some 210,000 distinct CDR3 sequences, roughly 93% detected once. Comments on this clonotype: The antigen is undetermined.

Study results and limitations: Clonal expansion was not seen in any Susac syndrome CD4+ T cell repertoire.

The sample consisted of CD4+ T cells from PBMCs. This chain uses TRBV5-1 with TRBJ1-3, with D hard to call. The TCR was taken from a human donor with Susac syndrome. The CDR3 sequence: CASSLDLGGNTIYF. Here the CDR3 DNA reads TGCGCCAGCAGCTTGGACCTGGGAGGAAACACCATATATTTT.